This T cell receptor beta chain was found in a study of T cell repertoires in urothelial bladder cancer. Points from the study as a whole: Benign specimens held more T cells than urothelial carcinoma specimens. Up to about 17% of carcinoma infiltrating lymphocytes belonged to one T-cell clone.

Of note for this clone: Antigen unknown.

Germline V gives CDR1 SGHTA, CDR2 FQGNSA. The V gene end was trimmed by 1 base and the J gene end by 4 bases; junction bases not matched to a gene: 5. The CDR3 has 15 amino acids. Profiled with immunoSEQ multiplex PCR; TCRdb holds only in-frame clones, not every one. The data show some 1,400 clones, roughly 70% seen once. This receptor was obtained from a human donor with urothelial carcinoma. The genes are TRBV7-2 and TRBJ1-2; TRBD1 matches at 8 bases. The sequencing sample was made of tumor-infiltrating cells from bladder cancer. The CDR3 spells CASSLGQGNSYGYTF. In DNA, the CDR3 is TGTGCCAGCAGCTTAGGACAGGGGAATTCCTATGGCTACACCTTC. The full variable domain, in which reference TRBV7-2 and TRBJ1-2 provide the parts outside the CDR3, is GAGVSQSPSNKVTEKGKDVELRCDPISGHTALYWYRQSLGQGLEFLIYFQGNSAPDKSGLPSDRFSAERTGGSVSTLTIQRTQQEDSAVYLCASSLGQGNSYGYTFGSGTRLTVV.